This TCR beta chain was captured in a study of T cells in Graves' hyperthyroidism and ophthalmopathy. Across the study: Peripheral blood was acquired at first diagnosis, ahead of any therapy whatsoever.

Uncontrolled infection, other autoimmune disease, pregnancy or lactation disqualified patients from enrolment. This clonotype was detected ten times or more. Antigen unknown. There were TCR beta CDR3 regions amplified from RNA transcripts. A first-round RT-PCR of the TCR CDR3 used the HTBI primer set. One entry per CDR3 protein results from TCRdb running MiXCR on the multiplex PCR reads. The table lists about 620,000 distinct CDR3 sequences, around 15% of them singletons. This CDR3 is built from 13 residues. Trimming cost V 2 bases and J 11 bases, with 15 bases left between them. The germline V gene has CDR1 MNHNY and CDR2 SVGAGI (reference sequence). General study points: Appearing also in blood were most of the thyroid clonotypes expanded above 0.001.

The sequence was obtained from a woman aged 25 to 39 with Graves' hyperthyroidism. Sequencing used blood. This chain links TRBV6-6 with TRBJ1-1, with D unresolved. The CDR3: CASSYLTLPAAFF. DNA of the CDR3: TGTGCCAGCAGTTACCTCACTTTACCCGCCGCTTTCTTT.